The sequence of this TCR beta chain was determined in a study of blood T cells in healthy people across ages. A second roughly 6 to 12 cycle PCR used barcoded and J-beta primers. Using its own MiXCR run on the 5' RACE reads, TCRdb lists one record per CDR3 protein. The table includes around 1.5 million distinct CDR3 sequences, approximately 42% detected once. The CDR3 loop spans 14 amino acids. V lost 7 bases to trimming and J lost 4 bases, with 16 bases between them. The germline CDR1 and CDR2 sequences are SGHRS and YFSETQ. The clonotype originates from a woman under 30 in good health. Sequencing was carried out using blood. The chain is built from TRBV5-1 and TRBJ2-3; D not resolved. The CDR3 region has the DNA TGCGCCAGCGCCTCCCTCCCGGGTCCAGATACGCAGTATTTT. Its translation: CASASLPGPDTQYF.